This T cell receptor beta chain was found in a study of cytomegalovirus exposure and HLA in healthy donors. Study summary: Within the Caucasian-associated ancestry cluster were about 81% of the roughly 360 genotyped donors.

13 Jbeta primers and 60 Vbeta primers were used for the PCR. The authors' processing: Later work found roughly 80 million unique TCR beta chains, with roughly 11 million shared. This table comes from immunoSEQ multiplex PCR, and its TCRdb copy is limited to in-frame clones, with some not included. Clone size and V and J calls were adopted from that table, with D and trimming inferred from the DNA. The table for this sample gives more than 85,000 clones. Regarding this clone: Its antigen is unidentified.

General observations from the study: Trimming of TCR beta V- and J-genes showed a link, identified in a later analysis, to a missense DCLRE1C variant. Presence/absence analyses assumed roughly uniform sequencing depth across donors.

The sequenced sample was PBMCs. The clonotype was recovered from a girl between 10 and 17 years old in good health and CMV-seropositive.

Here the CDR3 DNA reads TGTGCCAGCAGCCAAGGGGTTTGGGGCCACACTGAAGCTTTCTTT. Translated, it gives CASSQGVWGHTEAFF. This chain links TRBV14 with TRBJ1-1; a possible D gene is TRBD1 (5 bases). CDR1 is SGHDN, CDR2 FVKESK, per germline. V was pared by 1 base and J by 3 bases, with 12 bases between. The CDR3 sequence is 15 residues long.